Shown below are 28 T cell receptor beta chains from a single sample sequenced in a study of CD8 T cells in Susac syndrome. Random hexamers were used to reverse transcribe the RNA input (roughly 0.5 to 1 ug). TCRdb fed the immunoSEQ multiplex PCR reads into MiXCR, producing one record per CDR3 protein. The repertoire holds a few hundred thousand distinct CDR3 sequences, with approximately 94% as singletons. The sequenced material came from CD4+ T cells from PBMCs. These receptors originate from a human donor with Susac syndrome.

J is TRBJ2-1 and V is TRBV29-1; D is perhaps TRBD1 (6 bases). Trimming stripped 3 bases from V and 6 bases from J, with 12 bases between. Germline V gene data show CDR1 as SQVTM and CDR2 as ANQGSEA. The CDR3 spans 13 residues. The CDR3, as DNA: TGCAGCGTTGATGACAGGCAGGGCAATGAGCAGTTCTTC. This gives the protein CSVDDRQGNEQFF.

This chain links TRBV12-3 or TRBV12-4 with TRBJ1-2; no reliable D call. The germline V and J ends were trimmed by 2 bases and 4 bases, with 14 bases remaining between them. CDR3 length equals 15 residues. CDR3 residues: CASSLWFAEGYGYTF. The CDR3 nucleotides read TGTGCCAGCAGTTTATGGTTCGCAGAGGGCTATGGCTACACCTTC.

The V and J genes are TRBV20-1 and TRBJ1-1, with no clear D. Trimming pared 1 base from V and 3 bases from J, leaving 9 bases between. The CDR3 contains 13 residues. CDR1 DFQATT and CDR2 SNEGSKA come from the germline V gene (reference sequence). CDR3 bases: TGCAGTGCTAGAGGCAGAAGTTACACTGAAGCTTTCTTT. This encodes CSARGRSYTEAFF.

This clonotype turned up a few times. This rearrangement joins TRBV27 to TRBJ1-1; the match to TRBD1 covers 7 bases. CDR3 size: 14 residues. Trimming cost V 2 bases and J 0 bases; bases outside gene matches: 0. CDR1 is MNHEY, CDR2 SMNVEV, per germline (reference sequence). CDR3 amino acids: CASSLRGLNTEAFF. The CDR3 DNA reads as TGTGCCAGCAGTTTAAGGGGGCTGAACACTGAAGCTTTCTTT.

CDR3 coding DNA: TGCAGTGCCGCGGGGCTAGCGGGGGATCAAGAGACCCAGTACTTC. Translation gives CSAAGLAGDQETQYF. J is TRBJ2-5 and V is TRBV20-1; 10 bases match TRBD2. With 6 bases clipped from V and 2 bases from J, the junction kept 9 bases outside the gene matches. The CDR3 runs 15 residues. Germline V gene lookup returns CDR1 DFQATT and CDR2 SNEGSKA (reference sequence).

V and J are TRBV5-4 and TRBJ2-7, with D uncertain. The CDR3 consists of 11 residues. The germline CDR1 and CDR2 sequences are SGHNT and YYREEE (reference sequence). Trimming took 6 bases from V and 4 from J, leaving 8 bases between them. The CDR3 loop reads CASTFLYEQYF. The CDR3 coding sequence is TGTGCCAGCACCTTCTTGTACGAGCAGTACTTC.

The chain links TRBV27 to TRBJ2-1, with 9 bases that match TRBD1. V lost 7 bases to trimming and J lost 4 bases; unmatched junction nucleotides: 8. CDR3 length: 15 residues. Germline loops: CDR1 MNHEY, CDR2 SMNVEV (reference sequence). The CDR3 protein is CASKRLTGGYNEQFF. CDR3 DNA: TGTGCCAGCAAGAGATTGACAGGGGGATACAATGAGCAGTTCTTC.

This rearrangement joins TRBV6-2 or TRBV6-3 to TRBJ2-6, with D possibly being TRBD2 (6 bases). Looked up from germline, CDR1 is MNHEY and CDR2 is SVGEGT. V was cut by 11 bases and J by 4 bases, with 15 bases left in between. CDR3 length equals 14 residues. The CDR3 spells CAAGSAQGANVLTF. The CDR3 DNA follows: TGTGCCGCCGGGAGTGCCCAGGGGGCCAACGTCCTGACTTTC.

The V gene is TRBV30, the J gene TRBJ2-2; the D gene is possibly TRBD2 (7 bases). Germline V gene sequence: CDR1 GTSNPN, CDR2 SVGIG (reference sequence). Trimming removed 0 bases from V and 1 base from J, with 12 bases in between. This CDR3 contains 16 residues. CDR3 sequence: CAWSVGGAGNTGELFF. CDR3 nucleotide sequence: TGTGCCTGGAGTGTAGGGGGGGCAGGGAACACCGGGGAGCTGTTTTTT.

CDR3 loop: CSVEVSRNYGYTF. The CDR3 nucleotides read TGCAGCGTTGAAGTGTCCAGGAACTATGGCTACACCTTC. The chain recombines TRBV29-1 with TRBJ1-2; D not certain. V lost 1 base to trimming and J lost 2 bases, with 8 bases between them. This CDR3 spans 13 amino acids. CDR1 is SQVTM, CDR2 ANQGSEA, per germline.

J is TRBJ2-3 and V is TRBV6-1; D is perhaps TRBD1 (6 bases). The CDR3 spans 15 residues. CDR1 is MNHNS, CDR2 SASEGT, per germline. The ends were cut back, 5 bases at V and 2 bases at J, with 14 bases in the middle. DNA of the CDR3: TGTGCCAGCAGTCCAACGAGGACAGTCACAGATACGCAGTATTTT. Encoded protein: CASSPTRTVTDTQYF.

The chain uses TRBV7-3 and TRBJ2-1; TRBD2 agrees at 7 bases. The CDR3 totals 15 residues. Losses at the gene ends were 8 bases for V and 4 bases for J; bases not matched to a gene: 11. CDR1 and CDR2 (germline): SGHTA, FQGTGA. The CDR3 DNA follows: TGTGCCAGCTCGCAATCGGGGGGTAATTACAATGAGCAGTTCTTC. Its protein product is CASSQSGGNYNEQFF. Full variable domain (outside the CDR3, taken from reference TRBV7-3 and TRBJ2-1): GAGVSQTPSNKVTEKGKYVELRCDPISGHTALYWYRQSLGQGPEFLIYFQGTGAADDSGLPNDRFFAVRPEGSVSTLKIQRTERGDSAVYLCASSQSGGNYNEQFFGPGTRLTVL.

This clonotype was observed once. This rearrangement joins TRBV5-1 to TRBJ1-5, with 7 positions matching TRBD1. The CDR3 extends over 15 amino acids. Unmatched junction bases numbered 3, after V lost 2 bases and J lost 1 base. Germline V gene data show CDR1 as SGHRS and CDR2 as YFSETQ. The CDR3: CASSFGTASNQPQHF. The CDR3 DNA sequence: TGCGCCAGCAGCTTTGGGACAGCCAGCAATCAGCCCCAGCATTTT.

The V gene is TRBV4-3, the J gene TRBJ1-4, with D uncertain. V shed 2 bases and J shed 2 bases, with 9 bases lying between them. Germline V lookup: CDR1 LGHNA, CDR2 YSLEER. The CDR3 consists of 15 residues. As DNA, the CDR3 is TGCGCCAGCAGCCAATACGTAGATACTAATGAAAAACTGTTTTTT. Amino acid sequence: CASSQYVDTNEKLFF.

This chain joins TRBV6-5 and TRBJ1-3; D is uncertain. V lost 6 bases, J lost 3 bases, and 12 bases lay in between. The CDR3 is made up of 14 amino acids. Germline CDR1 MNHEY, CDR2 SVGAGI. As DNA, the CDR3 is TGTGCCAGCAGCGCCCCCGGCCGTGGAAACACCATATATTTT. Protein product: CASSAPGRGNTIYF.

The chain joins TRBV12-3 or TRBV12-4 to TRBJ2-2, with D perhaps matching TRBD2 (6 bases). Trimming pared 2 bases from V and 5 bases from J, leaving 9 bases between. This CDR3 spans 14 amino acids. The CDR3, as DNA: TGTGCCAGCAGTTTATCGGCGGGAACCGGGGAGCTGTTTTTT. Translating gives CASSLSAGTGELFF.

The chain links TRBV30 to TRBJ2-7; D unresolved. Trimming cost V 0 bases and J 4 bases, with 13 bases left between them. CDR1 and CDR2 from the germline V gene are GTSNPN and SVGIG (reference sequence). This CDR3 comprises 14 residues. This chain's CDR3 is CAWSVGPGGYEQYF. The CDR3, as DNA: TGTGCCTGGAGTGTAGGCCCGGGTGGGTACGAGCAGTACTTC.

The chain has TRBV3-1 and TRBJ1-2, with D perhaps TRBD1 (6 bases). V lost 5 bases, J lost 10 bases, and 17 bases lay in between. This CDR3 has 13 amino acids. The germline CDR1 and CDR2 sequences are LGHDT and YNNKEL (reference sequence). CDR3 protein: CASSFGQPETYTF. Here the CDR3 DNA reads TGTGCCAGCAGCTTCGGACAGCCGGAGACCTACACCTTC. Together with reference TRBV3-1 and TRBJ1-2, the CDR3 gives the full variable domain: DTAVSQTPKYLVTQMGNDKSIKCEQNLGHDTMYWYKQDSKKFLKIMFSYNNKELIINETVPNRFSPKSPDKAHLNLHINSLELGDSAVYFCASSFGQPETYTFGSGTRLTVV.

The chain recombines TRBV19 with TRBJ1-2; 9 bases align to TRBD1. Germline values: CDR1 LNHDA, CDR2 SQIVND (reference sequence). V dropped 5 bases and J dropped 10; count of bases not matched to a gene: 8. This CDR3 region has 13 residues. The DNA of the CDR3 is TGTGCCAGTAGTCCGGACAGGGGTTCTAACTACACCTTC. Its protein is CASSPDRGSNYTF.

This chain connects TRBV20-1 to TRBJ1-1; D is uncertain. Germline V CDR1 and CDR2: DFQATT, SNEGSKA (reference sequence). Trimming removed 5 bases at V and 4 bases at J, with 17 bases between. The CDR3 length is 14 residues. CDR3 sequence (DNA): TGCAGTGCTCTAGCGAGGTCGAGTCGCACTGAAGCTTTCTTT. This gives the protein CSALARSSRTEAFF.

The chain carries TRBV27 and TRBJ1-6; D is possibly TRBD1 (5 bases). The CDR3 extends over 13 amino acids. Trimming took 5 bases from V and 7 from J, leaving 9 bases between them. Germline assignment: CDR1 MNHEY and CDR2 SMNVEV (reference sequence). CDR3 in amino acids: CASSPRTNSPLHF. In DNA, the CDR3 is TGTGCCAGCAGTCCCCGGACAAATTCACCCCTCCACTTT.

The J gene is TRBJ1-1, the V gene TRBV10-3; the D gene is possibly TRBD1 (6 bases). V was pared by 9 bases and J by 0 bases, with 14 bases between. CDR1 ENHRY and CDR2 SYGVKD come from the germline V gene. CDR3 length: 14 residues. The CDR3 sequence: CAIRTDRMNTEAFF. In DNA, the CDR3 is TGTGCCATAAGGACAGACCGGATGAACACTGAAGCTTTCTTT.

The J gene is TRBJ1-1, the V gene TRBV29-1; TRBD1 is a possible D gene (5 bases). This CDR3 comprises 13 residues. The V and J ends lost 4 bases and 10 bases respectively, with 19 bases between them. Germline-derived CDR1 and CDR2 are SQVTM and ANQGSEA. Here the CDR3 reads CSVGPGLNMGAFF. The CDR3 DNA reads TGCAGCGTTGGGCCAGGGCTAAACATGGGAGCTTTCTTT.

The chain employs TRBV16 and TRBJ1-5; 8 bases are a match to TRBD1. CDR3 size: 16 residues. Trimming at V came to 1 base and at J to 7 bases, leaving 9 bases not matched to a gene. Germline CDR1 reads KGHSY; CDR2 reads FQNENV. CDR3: CASSQYRQGIGQPQHF. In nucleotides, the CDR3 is TGTGCCAGCAGCCAATACCGACAGGGGATCGGGCAGCCCCAGCATTTT.

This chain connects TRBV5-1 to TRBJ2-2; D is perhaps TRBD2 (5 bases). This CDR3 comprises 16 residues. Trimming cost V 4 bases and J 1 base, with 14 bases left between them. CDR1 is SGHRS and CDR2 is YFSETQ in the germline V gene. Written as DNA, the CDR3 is TGCGCCAGCAGCCGCGGACCGGGGATGAACACCGGGGAGCTGTTTTTT. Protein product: CASSRGPGMNTGELFF.

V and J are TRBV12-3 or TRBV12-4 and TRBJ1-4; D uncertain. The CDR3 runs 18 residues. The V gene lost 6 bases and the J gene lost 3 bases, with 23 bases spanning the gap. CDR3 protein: CASSPSPGVDRANEKLFF. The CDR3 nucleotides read TGTGCCAGCAGCCCCTCCCCCGGCGTGGATAGAGCTAATGAAAAACTGTTTTTT.

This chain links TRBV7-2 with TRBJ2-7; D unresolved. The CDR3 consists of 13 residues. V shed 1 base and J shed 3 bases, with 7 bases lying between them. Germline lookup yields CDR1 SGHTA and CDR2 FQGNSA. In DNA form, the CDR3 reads TGTGCCAGCAGCTTAGGGGCCAACTACGAGCAGTACTTC. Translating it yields CASSLGANYEQYF.

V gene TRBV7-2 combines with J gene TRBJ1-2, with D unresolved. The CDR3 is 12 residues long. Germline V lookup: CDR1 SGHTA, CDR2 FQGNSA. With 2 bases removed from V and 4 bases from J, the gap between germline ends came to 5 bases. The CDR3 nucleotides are TGTGCCAGCAGCTTATACAGCTATGGCTACACCTTC. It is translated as CASSLYSYGYTF. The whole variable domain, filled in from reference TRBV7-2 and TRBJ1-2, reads GAGVSQSPSNKVTEKGKDVELRCDPISGHTALYWYRQSLGQGLEFLIYFQGNSAPDKSGLPSDRFSAERTGGSVSTLTIQRTQQEDSAVYLCASSLYSYGYTFGSGTRLTVV.